The 5 T cell receptor beta chains below come from one sample, sequenced in a study of blood T cell repertoires in COVID-19. Using immunoSEQ multiplex PCR, the repertoire was profiled, and TCRdb retains in-frame clones only, with some absent. The table lists around 200,000 clones, around 82% of them singletons, with 5.5% in the top ten. Material: peripheral blood. The receptor source for this set is a woman between 70 and 85 years old with acute or convalescent COVID-19.

The V gene is TRBV4-1, the J gene TRBJ2-5; maybe TRBD1 (5 bases). This CDR3 contains 15 residues. Germline V lookup: CDR1 MGHRA, CDR2 YSYEKL. V dropped 1 base and J dropped 1 base, with 10 bases sitting between them. The CDR3: CASSQAQGGQETQYF. For the CDR3, the DNA is TGCGCCAGCAGCCAAGCCCAGGGTGGCCAAGAGACCCAGTACTTC.

This clone has a handful of counts. V and J are TRBV7-2 and TRBJ1-4, with TRBD1 matching over 7 bases. V was pared by 2 bases and J by 7 bases, with 7 bases of the junction left unmatched. Germline V gene lookup returns CDR1 SGHTA and CDR2 FQGNSA. The CDR3 is 15 amino acids. CDR3 in amino acids: CASSLPRGRVEKLFF. The CDR3 coding sequence is TGTGCCAGCAGCTTACCAAGGGGGCGCGTTGAAAAACTGTTTTTT.

This clone was recorded a few times. The rearrangement joins TRBV7-2 to TRBJ2-7; 7 nucleotides line up with TRBD2. The germline CDR1 and CDR2 sequences are SGHTA and FQGNSA. The CDR3 contains 16 residues. With V trimmed by 1 base and J by 0 bases, 6 bases remained unmatched. CDR3 region: CASSLGLAESSYEQYF. The CDR3 coding sequence is TGTGCCAGCAGCTTAGGCCTAGCGGAAAGCTCCTACGAGCAGTACTTC.

The chain links TRBV5-4 to TRBJ2-5, with 7 bases aligning to TRBD2. Germline loops: CDR1 SGHNT, CDR2 YYREEE (reference sequence). With 7 bases clipped from V and 2 bases from J, the junction kept 20 bases outside the gene matches. CDR3 length equals 18 residues. The CDR3 sequence: CASSRGTWEGRWQETQYF. As DNA, the CDR3 is TGTGCCAGCTCTAGGGGAACGTGGGAGGGGCGTTGGCAAGAGACCCAGTACTTC.

The V gene is TRBV5-1, the J gene TRBJ2-7; 10 nucleotides match TRBD2. Germline CDR1 is SGHRS and CDR2 is YFSETQ. The junction had 3 bases not matched to a gene; V was cut back by 0 bases and J by 6 bases. The CDR3 totals 14 residues. In DNA form, the CDR3 reads TGCGCCAGCAGCTTGGGACTAGCGGGCGTCGAGCAGTACTTC. It yields the protein CASSLGLAGVEQYF.